This T cell receptor (beta chain) was obtained from a study of Ad26.COV2.S vaccination and SARS-CoV-2 variants. Study-level results: An underestimation of total T cell responses may have resulted from the TCR breadth and depth analyses.

As to this clone: As yet, its antigen is unknown.

The sample's treatment: over 15 received Ad26.COV2.S at low or high dose, single or two shots; 5 received placebo; per-sample allocation not given. Following the first vaccine or placebo injection, samples were taken on day 63. Sequencing was performed with immunoSEQ multiplex PCR; in TCRdb, only in-frame clones are kept and a portion is missing. The table has under 550,000 clones, approximately 92% seen once; the top ten hold 12%. The receptor was derived from a person aged 18-60 years who received the Ad26.COV2.S COVID-19 vaccine or a placebo. The specimen was peripheral blood, collected in a trial of Ad26.COV2.S vaccine versus placebo.

For the CDR3, the DNA is TGTGCCAGCAGTGAGCGAAGGGGAGCCAACTTGAACACTGAAGCTTTCTTT. It codes for CASSERRGANLNTEAFF. The gene calls are TRBV6-4 and TRBJ1-1, with D possibly being TRBD1 (5 bases). The germline V and J ends were trimmed by 3 bases and 0 bases, with 17 bases remaining between them. Germline CDR1 is MRHNA and CDR2 is SNTAGT. CDR3 length: 17 amino acids.